These T cell receptor beta chains were read from a single sample in a study of shared clonotypes between healthy human individuals. Assay: immunoSEQ multiplex PCR; the TCRdb copy retains only in-frame clones and omits some. Of 800,000 to 1,200,000 clones in the sample, approximately 78% were seen once. The specimen was memory CD4+ T cells from PBMCs. These TCRs come from a man in his late teens or twenties in good health. Some clones in this sample may be carry-over from other donors' samples. Both conserved end residues are part of each CDR3. A D gene is named only where the DNA matches it firmly. Size is stated for part of the rows, as once, few or many counts, or as a class when the clone is expanded.

J: TRBJ2-3
size: NA
V: TRBV5-1
D: NA
length: 14
DNA: TGCGCCAGCAGCCTAGGGGGTCGAACAGATACGCAGTATTTT
CDR3: CASSLGGRTDTQYF

J: TRBJ2-1
size: NA
V: TRBV7-3
D: TRBD2
length: 18
DNA: TGTGCCAGCAGCTCACGGACTAGCGGGAGTATTTCCTACAATGAGCAGTTCTTC
CDR3: CASSSRTSGSISYNEQFF

J: TRBJ1-2
size: NA
V: TRBV5-1
D: NA
length: 13
DNA: TGCGCCAGCAGCTTACAGGGTAGCTATGGCTACACCTTC
CDR3: CASSLQGSYGYTF

J: TRBJ1-3
size: NA
V: TRBV5-1
D: TRBD1
length: 14
DNA: TGCGCCAGCACCCAGGGGGCGCTGGGAAACACCATATATTTT
CDR3: CASTQGALGNTIYF

J: TRBJ1-1
size: NA
V: TRBV11-2
D: NA
length: 11
DNA: TGTGCCAGCAGCTTAAACTCTGAAGCTTTCTTT
CDR3: CASSLNSEAFF

J: TRBJ1-1
size: NA
V: TRBV10-3
D: TRBD1
length: 16
DNA: TGTGCCATCAGTCGAGAGCTAGGGGGCATGAACACTGAAGCTTTCTTT
CDR3: CAISRELGGMNTEAFF

J: TRBJ1-2
size: NA
V: TRBV28
D: TRBD1
length: 14
DNA: TGTGCCAGCAGGACCAGGGGGCACGGCTATGGCTACACCTTC
CDR3: CASRTRGHGYGYTF

J: TRBJ2-3
size: NA
V: TRBV5-8
D: NA
length: 16
DNA: TGTGCCAGCAGCATGGGGGGTTCAGGCCTCCCAGATACGCAGTATTTT
CDR3: CASSMGGSGLPDTQYF

J: TRBJ1-2
size: once
V: TRBV7-2
D: NA
length: 13
DNA: TGTGCCAGCAGCCCCCCCGGGGACTATGGCTACACCTTC
CDR3: CASSPPGDYGYTF

J: TRBJ2-1
size: NA
V: TRBV7-8
D: TRBD2
length: 19
DNA: TGTGCCAGCAGCTCTTGGACTAGCGGGAGGGGATCAGAAAAGGGAGAGCAGTTCTTC
CDR3: CASSSWTSGRGSEKGEQFF

J: TRBJ2-2
size: NA
V: TRBV10-2
D: TRBD1
length: 16
DNA: TGCGCCAGCAGCCCCCCGGGGACAGGGGGCCACGGGGAGCTGTTTTTT
CDR3: CASSPPGTGGHGELFF

J: TRBJ2-7
size: once
V: TRBV7-6
D: NA
length: 14
DNA: TGTGCCAGCAGCCCTGGAGGGGGATTCTACGAGCAGTACTTC
CDR3: CASSPGGGFYEQYF

J: TRBJ2-1
size: NA
V: TRBV9
D: TRBD2
length: 15
DNA: TGTGCCAGCAGCGGGGGGACTAGCCAATACAATGAGCAGTTCTTC
CDR3: CASSGGTSQYNEQFF

J: TRBJ2-4
size: NA
V: TRBV28
D: TRBD1
length: 21
DNA: TGTGCCAGCAGTTTAGTGGGAGGAGGCGGGACAGGAGGTTTAGGTCGGAACATTCAGTACTTC
CDR3: CASSLVGGGGTGGLGRNIQYF

J: TRBJ2-7
size: NA
V: TRBV27
D: NA
length: 15
DNA: TGTGCCAGCAGTTCCGCGACAGGCGGGGTGGGCGAGCAGTACTTC
CDR3: CASSSATGGVGEQYF

J: TRBJ1-2
size: NA
V: TRBV28
D: NA
length: 13
DNA: TGTGCCAGCAGTTTAGGCCCTTCCTATGGCTACACCTTC
CDR3: CASSLGPSYGYTF

J: TRBJ2-3
size: once
V: TRBV19
D: NA
length: 13
DNA: TGTGCCAGTAGTGCGAGCGTCCTCGATACGCAGTATTTT
CDR3: CASSASVLDTQYF

J: TRBJ1-5
size: NA
V: TRBV7-9
D: NA
length: 16
DNA: TGTGCCAGCAGCCTATCGGGAGGGCACGCATATCAGCCCCAGCATTTT
CDR3: CASSLSGGHAYQPQHF

J: TRBJ2-5
size: NA
V: TRBV9
D: TRBD2
length: 18
DNA: TGTGCCAGCAGCGTAGGAACCTCGGGGGTCGCGGGAGTTGAGACCCAGTACTTC
CDR3: CASSVGTSGVAGVETQYF

J: TRBJ1-2
size: NA
V: TRBV10-3
D: NA
length: 13
DNA: TGTGCCATCAGTGAACAGGGTTCCTATGGCTACACCTTC
CDR3: CAISEQGSYGYTF

J: TRBJ2-3
size: NA
V: TRBV9
D: TRBD2
length: 15
DNA: TGTGCCAGCAGCGTAGTGGGGAGGGCCACAGATACGCAGTATTTT
CDR3: CASSVVGRATDTQYF

J: TRBJ2-7
size: NA
V: TRBV4-2
D: NA
length: 14
DNA: TGTGCCAGCAGCCAAGGGACTCCTATCTACGAGCAGTACTTC
CDR3: CASSQGTPIYEQYF

J: TRBJ1-1
size: NA
V: TRBV11-2
D: NA
length: 15
DNA: TGTGCCAGCAACGGTGTGCTCCCGTTTTTAACTGAAGCTTTCTTT
CDR3: CASNGVLPFLTEAFF

J: TRBJ1-1
size: NA
V: TRBV29-1
D: NA
length: 13
DNA: TGCAGCGTTGGAAGGAAGATGAACACTGAAGCTTTCTTT
CDR3: CSVGRKMNTEAFF

J: TRBJ1-1
size: NA
V: TRBV18
D: TRBD1
length: 13
DNA: TGTGCCAGCTCGGGACAGTCCAACACTGAAGCTTTCTTT
CDR3: CASSGQSNTEAFF

J: TRBJ1-2
size: NA
V: TRBV7-8
D: TRBD1
length: 15
DNA: TGTGCCAGCAGCTTAGAGGGGGACAGCCCATATGGCTACACCTTC
CDR3: CASSLEGDSPYGYTF